This is a list of T cell receptor beta chains from one sample in a study of blood T cell repertoires in COVID-19. TCRdb's copy holds only in-frame clones and misses some; the assay was immunoSEQ multiplex PCR. Among more than 95,000 clones listed, approximately 84% were seen once. The sample taken for sequencing was peripheral blood. These receptors all come from a human donor in a cohort sampled during active or convalescent COVID-19. The CDR3 runs from the conserved cysteine through the conserved F or W. D genes are given only for firm matches. Where a row states a size, it is once, few, many or the class of an expanded clone; other rows omit it.

j_gene: TRBJ1-2
d_gene: .
abundance: .
v_gene: TRBV6-5
len: 14
CDR3nt: TGTGCCAGCAGGACAGGAAAAACGAACTATGGCTACACCTTC
CDR3aa: CASRTGKTNYGYTF

j_gene: TRBJ1-1
d_gene: .
abundance: .
v_gene: TRBV7-7
len: 16
CDR3nt: TGTGCCAGCAGCCCGAATACGCAGGGTATGAACACTGAAGCTTTCTTT
CDR3aa: CASSPNTQGMNTEAFF

j_gene: TRBJ1-6
d_gene: .
abundance: .
v_gene: TRBV27
len: 15
CDR3nt: TGTGCCAGCAGTTTATTTCCAGGGAGGAATTCACCCCTCCACTTT
CDR3aa: CASSLFPGRNSPLHF

j_gene: TRBJ1-3
d_gene: .
abundance: .
v_gene: TRBV19
len: 15
CDR3nt: TGTGCCAGTAGCCCACAGATTCTCTCTGGAAACACCATATATTTT
CDR3aa: CASSPQILSGNTIYF

j_gene: TRBJ2-1
d_gene: TRBD2
abundance: once
v_gene: TRBV29-1
len: 14
CDR3nt: TGCAGCGTTGGCGGGGGGGTGACCTACAATGAGCAGTTCTTC
CDR3aa: CSVGGGVTYNEQFF

j_gene: TRBJ2-1
d_gene: .
abundance: .
v_gene: TRBV2
len: 14
CDR3nt: TGTGCCAGCAGTGGATTTGGAGCGGCGGGGGAGCAGTTCTTC
CDR3aa: CASSGFGAAGEQFF

j_gene: TRBJ1-4
d_gene: .
abundance: .
v_gene: TRBV19
len: 14
CDR3nt: TGTGCCAGTGGATCCGGGACACTCGGAACCAAACTGTTTTTT
CDR3aa: CASGSGTLGTKLFF

j_gene: TRBJ2-2
d_gene: TRBD2
abundance: .
v_gene: TRBV30
len: 13
CDR3nt: TGTGCCTGGAACTGGGGGGGCACCGGGGAGCTGTTTTTT
CDR3aa: CAWNWGGTGELFF

j_gene: TRBJ1-3
d_gene: TRBD1
abundance: .
v_gene: TRBV15
len: 19
CDR3nt: TGTGCCACCAGCAGAGATCGCCCGAGGACAGGGCAGCCTGGAAACACCATATATTTT
CDR3aa: CATSRDRPRTGQPGNTIYF

j_gene: TRBJ1-5
d_gene: TRBD1
abundance: .
v_gene: TRBV10-3
len: 15
CDR3nt: TGTGCCATCAGTGTACAGGGGGGGGACGGTCAGCCCCAGCATTTT
CDR3aa: CAISVQGGDGQPQHF

j_gene: TRBJ1-1
d_gene: .
abundance: once
v_gene: TRBV6-5
len: 12
CDR3nt: TGTGCCAGCAGTCGGGGGGACACTGAAGCTTTCTTT
CDR3aa: CASSRGDTEAFF

j_gene: TRBJ2-7
d_gene: .
abundance: .
v_gene: TRBV11-2
len: 16
CDR3nt: TGTGCCAGCAGCTTAGAATATGTCAGGGCGGGGTACGAGCAGTACTTC
CDR3aa: CASSLEYVRAGYEQYF

j_gene: TRBJ1-1
d_gene: .
abundance: .
v_gene: TRBV7-2
len: 16
CDR3nt: TGTGCCAGCAGCTTAGAGTGGGGCCGGATGAACACTGAAGCTTTCTTT
CDR3aa: CASSLEWGRMNTEAFF

j_gene: TRBJ2-3
d_gene: TRBD2
abundance: .
v_gene: TRBV9
len: 15
CDR3nt: TGTGCCAGCAGCTCCCGGACTAGATTAACAGATACGCAGTATTTT
CDR3aa: CASSSRTRLTDTQYF

j_gene: TRBJ2-5
d_gene: TRBD2
abundance: .
v_gene: TRBV18
len: 14
CDR3nt: TGTGCCAGCTCGTCCTCTAGCGGGAGAGAGACCCAGTACTTC
CDR3aa: CASSSSSGRETQYF

j_gene: TRBJ2-1
d_gene: TRBD2
abundance: once
v_gene: TRBV5-1
len: 12
CDR3nt: TGCGCCAGCGTCCGGAACCGGGACTATGAGTTCTTC
CDR3aa: CASVRNRDYEFF

j_gene: TRBJ2-1
d_gene: TRBD2
abundance: .
v_gene: TRBV4-1
len: 18
CDR3nt: TGCGCCAGCAGCCGGCGATTCAATAGCGGGGGGGCCCACAATGAGCAGTTCTTC
CDR3aa: CASSRRFNSGGAHNEQFF

j_gene: TRBJ2-7
d_gene: .
abundance: few
v_gene: TRBV12-3/TRBV12-4
len: 13
CDR3nt: TGTGCCAGCAGTTTAGGCTACAGCTACGAGCAGTACTTC
CDR3aa: CASSLGYSYEQYF

j_gene: TRBJ1-3
d_gene: TRBD1
abundance: .
v_gene: TRBV6-1
len: 18
CDR3nt: TGTGCCAGCAGTGAACCCGACAGGGGTTATTACTCTGGAAACACCATATATTTT
CDR3aa: CASSEPDRGYYSGNTIYF

j_gene: TRBJ2-7
d_gene: TRBD2
abundance: once
v_gene: TRBV27
len: 17
CDR3nt: TGTGCCAGCAGTTTCCGCGGGACTAGCGGCGATAAGTACGAGCAGTACTTC
CDR3aa: CASSFRGTSGDKYEQYF

j_gene: TRBJ1-2
d_gene: TRBD1
abundance: once
v_gene: TRBV14
len: 13
CDR3nt: TGTGCCAGCAGCTATGGGACAGGTTATGGCTACACCTTC
CDR3aa: CASSYGTGYGYTF

j_gene: TRBJ2-5
d_gene: .
abundance: .
v_gene: TRBV11-2
len: 14
CDR3nt: TGTGCCAGCAGCTTAGAGGGGGGAACGGGGACCCAGTACTTC
CDR3aa: CASSLEGGTGTQYF